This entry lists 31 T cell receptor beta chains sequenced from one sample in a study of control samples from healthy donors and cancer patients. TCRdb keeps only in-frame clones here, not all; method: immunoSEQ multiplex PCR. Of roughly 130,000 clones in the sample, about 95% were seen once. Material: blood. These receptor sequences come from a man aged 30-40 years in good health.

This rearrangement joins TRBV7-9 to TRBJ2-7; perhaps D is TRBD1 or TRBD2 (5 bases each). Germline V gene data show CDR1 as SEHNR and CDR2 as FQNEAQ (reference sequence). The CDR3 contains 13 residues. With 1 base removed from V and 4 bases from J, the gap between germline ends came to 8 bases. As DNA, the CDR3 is TGTGCCAGCAGCTTAGGGGACGGATACGAGCAGTACTTC. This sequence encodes CASSLGDGYEQYF.

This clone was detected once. The CDR3 DNA is TGCGCCAGCAGCCAAGACGAAAACCTCCAAGAGACCCAGTACTTC. It translates to CASSQDENLQETQYF. The chain joins TRBV4-3 to TRBJ2-5; D is undetermined. The germline CDR1 and CDR2 sequences are LGHNA and YSLEER. V was cut by 0 bases and J by 1 base, with 9 bases left in between. The CDR3 runs to 15 residues.

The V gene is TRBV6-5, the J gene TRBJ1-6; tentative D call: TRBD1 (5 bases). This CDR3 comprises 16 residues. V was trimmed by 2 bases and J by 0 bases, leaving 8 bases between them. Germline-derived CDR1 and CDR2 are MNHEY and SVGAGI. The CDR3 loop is CASSYARGSYNSPLHF. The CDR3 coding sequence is TGTGCCAGCAGTTACGCGAGGGGCTCCTATAATTCACCCCTCCACTTT.

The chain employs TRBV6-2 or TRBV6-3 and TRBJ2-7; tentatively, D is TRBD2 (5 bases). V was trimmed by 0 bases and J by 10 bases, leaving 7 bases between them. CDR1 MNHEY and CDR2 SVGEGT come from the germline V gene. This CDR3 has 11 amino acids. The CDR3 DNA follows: TGTGCCAGCAGTTACTCCGGGGTTCAGTACTTC. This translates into CASSYSGVQYF.

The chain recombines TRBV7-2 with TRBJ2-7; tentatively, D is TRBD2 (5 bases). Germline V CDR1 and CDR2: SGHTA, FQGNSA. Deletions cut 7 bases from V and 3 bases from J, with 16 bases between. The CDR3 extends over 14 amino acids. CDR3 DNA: TGTGCCAGCACCACGGGGTTCGCGAGCTACGAGCAGTACTTC. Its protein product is CASTTGFASYEQYF.

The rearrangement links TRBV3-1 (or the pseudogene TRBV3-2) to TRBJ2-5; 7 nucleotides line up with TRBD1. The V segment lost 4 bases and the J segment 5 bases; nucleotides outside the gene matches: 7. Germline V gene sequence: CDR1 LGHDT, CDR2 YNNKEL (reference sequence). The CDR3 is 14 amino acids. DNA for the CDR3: TGTGCCAGCAGCCTTCGACAGGGCTACGAGACCCAGTACTTC. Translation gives CASSLRQGYETQYF.

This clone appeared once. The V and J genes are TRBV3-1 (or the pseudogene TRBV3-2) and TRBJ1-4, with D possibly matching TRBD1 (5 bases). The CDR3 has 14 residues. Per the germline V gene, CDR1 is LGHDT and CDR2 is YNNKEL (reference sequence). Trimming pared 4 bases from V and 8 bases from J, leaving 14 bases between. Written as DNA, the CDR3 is TGTGCCAGCAGCCGAGGGGTAGTTAAAGAAAAACTGTTTTTT. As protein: CASSRGVVKEKLFF.

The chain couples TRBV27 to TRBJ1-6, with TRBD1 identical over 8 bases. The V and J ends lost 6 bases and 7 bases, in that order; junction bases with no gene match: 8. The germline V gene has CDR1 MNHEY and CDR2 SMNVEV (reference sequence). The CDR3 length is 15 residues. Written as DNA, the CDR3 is TGTGCCAGCAGGGGTCGAGGACAGGGAAATTCACCCCTCCACTTT. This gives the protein CASRGRGQGNSPLHF.

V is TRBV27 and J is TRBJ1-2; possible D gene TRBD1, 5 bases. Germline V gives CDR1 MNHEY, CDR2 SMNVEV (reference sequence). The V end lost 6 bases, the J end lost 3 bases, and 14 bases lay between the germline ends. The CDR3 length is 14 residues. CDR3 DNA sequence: TGTGCCAGCAGCCCCTGGGACGGACACTATGGCTACACCTTC. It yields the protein CASSPWDGHYGYTF.

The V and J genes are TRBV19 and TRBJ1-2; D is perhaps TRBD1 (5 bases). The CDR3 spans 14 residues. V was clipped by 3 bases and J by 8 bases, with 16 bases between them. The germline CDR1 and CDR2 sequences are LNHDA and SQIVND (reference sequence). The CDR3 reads CASSMGTGTRGYTF. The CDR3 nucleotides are TGTGCCAGTAGTATGGGAACAGGAACCAGAGGCTACACCTTC.

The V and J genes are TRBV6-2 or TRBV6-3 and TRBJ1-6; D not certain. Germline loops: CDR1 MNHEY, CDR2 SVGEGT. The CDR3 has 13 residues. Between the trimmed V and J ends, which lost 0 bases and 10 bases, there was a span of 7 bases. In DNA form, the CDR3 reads TGTGCCAGCAGTTACTCCCTGGGCTCACCCCTCCACTTT. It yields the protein CASSYSLGSPLHF.

The CDR3 region is CASSLGTGLETQYF. The DNA for the CDR3 is TGTGCCAGCAGCTTGGGGACAGGGTTGGAGACCCAGTACTTC. The chain carries TRBV7-2 and TRBJ2-5, with 9 nucleotides matching TRBD1. The V gene's germline CDR1 is SGHTA and CDR2 FQGNSA. The CDR3 length is 14 residues. V lost 3 bases and J lost 5; bases outside the gene matches: 4.

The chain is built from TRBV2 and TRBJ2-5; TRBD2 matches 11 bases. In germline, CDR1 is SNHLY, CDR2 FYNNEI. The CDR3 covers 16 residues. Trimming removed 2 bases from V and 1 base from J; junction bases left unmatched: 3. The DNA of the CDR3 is TGTGCCAGCAGTGAACGACTAGCGGGGCGCCAAGAGACCCAGTACTTC. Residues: CASSERLAGRQETQYF.

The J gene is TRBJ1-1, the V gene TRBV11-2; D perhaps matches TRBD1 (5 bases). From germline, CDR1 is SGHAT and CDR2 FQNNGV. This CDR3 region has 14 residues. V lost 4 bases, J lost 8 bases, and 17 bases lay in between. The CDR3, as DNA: TGTGCCAGCAGCTCCTTAAAGGACCGGGGGGAAGCTTTCTTT. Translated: CASSSLKDRGEAFF.

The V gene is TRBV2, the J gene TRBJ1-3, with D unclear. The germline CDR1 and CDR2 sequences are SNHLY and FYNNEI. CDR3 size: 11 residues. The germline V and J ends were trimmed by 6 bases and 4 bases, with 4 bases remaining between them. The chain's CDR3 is CASRAGNTIYF. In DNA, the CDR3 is TGTGCCAGCAGGGCCGGAAACACCATATATTTT.

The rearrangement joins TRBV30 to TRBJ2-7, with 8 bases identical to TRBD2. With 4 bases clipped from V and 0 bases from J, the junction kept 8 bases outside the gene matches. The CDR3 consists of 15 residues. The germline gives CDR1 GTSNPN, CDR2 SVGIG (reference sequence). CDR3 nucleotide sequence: TGTGCCTGGATCAGACGGGGGGGTCCCTCCTACGAGCAGTACTTC. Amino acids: CAWIRRGGPSYEQYF.

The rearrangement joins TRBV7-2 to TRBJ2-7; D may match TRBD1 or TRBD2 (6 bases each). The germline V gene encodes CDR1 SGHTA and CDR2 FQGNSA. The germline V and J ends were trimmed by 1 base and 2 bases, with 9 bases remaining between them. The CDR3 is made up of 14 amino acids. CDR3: CASSLGGAPYEQYF. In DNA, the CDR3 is TGTGCCAGCAGCTTAGGGGGGGCCCCCTACGAGCAGTACTTC.

Here the CDR3 reads CASSYPGLAKNIQYF. In nucleotides, the CDR3 is TGTGCCAGCAGTTACCCGGGGCTAGCCAAAAACATTCAGTACTTC. The genes are TRBV6-2 or TRBV6-3 and TRBJ2-4, with D possibly being TRBD1 or TRBD2 (5 bases each). This CDR3 spans 15 amino acids. Trimming removed 2 bases at V and 0 bases at J, with 8 bases between. Per the germline V gene, CDR1 is MNHEY and CDR2 is SVGEGT.

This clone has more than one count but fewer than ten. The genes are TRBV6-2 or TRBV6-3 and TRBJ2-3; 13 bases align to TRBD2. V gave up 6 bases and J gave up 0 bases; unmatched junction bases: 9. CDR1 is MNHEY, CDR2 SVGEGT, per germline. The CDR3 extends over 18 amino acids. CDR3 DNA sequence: TGTGCCAGCAGCCGCACTAGCGGGGGGGCTCGAAGCACAGATACGCAGTATTTT. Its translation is CASSRTSGGARSTDTQYF.

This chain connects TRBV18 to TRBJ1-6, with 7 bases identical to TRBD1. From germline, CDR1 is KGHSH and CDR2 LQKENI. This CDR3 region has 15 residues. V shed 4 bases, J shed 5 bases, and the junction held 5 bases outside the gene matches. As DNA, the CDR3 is TGTGCCAGCTCACGGGGACAGAGGGATAATTCACCCCTCCACTTT. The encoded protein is CASSRGQRDNSPLHF. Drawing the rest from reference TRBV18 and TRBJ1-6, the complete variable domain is NAGVMQNPRHLVRRRGQEARLRCSPMKGHSHVYWYRQLPEEGLKFMVYLQKENIIDESGMPKERFSAEFPKEGPSILRIQQVVRGDSAAYFCASSRGQRDNSPLHFGNGTRLTVT.

The CDR3 DNA reads TGTGCCTGGAGTGTATATAGCGTCAGGGAGACCCAGTACTTC. Translation: CAWSVYSVRETQYF. The chain employs TRBV30 and TRBJ2-5; a possible D gene is TRBD2 (5 bases). Deletions cut 0 bases from V and 5 bases from J, with 13 bases between. This CDR3 spans 14 amino acids. The germline V gene encodes CDR1 GTSNPN and CDR2 SVGIG (reference sequence). The full variable domain, its missing parts supplied by reference TRBV30 and TRBJ2-5, is SQTIHQWPATLVQPVGSPLSLECTVEGTSNPNLYWYRQAAGRGLQLLFYSVGIGQISSEVPQNLSASRPQDRQFILSSKKLLLSDSGFYLCAWSVYSVRETQYFGPGTRLLVL.

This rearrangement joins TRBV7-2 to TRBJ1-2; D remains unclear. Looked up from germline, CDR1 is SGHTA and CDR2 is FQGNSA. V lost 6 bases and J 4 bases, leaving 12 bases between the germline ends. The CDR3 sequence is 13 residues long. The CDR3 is CASSPDLVYGYTF. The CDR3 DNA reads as TGTGCCAGCAGTCCAGACCTGGTCTATGGCTACACCTTC.

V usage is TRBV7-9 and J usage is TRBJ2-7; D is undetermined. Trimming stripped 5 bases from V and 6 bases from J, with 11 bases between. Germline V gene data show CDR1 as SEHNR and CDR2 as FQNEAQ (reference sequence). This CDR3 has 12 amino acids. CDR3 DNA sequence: TGTGCCAGCAGCCCCGAAGTGGGCGAGCAGTACTTC. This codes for CASSPEVGEQYF.

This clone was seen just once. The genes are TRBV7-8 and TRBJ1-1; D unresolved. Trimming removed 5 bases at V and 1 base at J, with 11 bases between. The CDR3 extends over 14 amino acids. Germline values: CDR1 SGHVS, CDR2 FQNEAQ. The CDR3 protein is CASSPRWANTEAFF. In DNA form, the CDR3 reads TGTGCCAGCAGCCCCCGATGGGCGAACACTGAAGCTTTCTTT.

The CDR3: CASRGDFLSEAFF. The DNA of the CDR3 is TGTGCCAGCAGGGGGGACTTTCTCTCAGAAGCTTTCTTT. This rearrangement joins TRBV7-2 to TRBJ1-1; D perhaps matches TRBD1 (5 bases). The CDR3 consists of 13 residues. Germline V gene data show CDR1 as SGHTA and CDR2 as FQGNSA. Trimming removed 6 bases at V and 8 bases at J, with 16 bases between.

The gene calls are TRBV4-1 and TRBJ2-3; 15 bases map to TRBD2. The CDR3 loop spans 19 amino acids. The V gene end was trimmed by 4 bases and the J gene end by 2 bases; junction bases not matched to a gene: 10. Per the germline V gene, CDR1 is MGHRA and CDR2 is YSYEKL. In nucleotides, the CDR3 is TGCGCCAGCAGCCGGTCCGGGACTAGCGGGGGGTCCGTCACAGATACGCAGTATTTT. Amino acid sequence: CASSRSGTSGGSVTDTQYF.

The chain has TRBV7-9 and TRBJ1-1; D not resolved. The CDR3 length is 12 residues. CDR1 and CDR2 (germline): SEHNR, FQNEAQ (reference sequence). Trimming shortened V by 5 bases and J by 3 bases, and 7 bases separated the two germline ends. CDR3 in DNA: TGTGCCAGCAGCCTCCTTCACACTGAAGCTTTCTTT. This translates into CASSLLHTEAFF. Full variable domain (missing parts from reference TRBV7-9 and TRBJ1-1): DTGVSQNPRHKITKRGQNVTFRCDPISEHNRLYWYRQTLGQGPEFLTYFQNEAQLEKSRLLSDRFSAERPKGSFSTLEIQRTEQGDSAMYLCASSLLHTEAFFGQGTRLTVV.

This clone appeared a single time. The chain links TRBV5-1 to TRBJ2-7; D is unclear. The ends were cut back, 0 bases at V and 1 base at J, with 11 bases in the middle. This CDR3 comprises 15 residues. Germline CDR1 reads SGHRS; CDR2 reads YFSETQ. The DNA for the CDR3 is TGCGCCAGCAGCTTGGGCGCGGCCCAATCCTACGAGCAGTACTTC. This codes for CASSLGAAQSYEQYF.

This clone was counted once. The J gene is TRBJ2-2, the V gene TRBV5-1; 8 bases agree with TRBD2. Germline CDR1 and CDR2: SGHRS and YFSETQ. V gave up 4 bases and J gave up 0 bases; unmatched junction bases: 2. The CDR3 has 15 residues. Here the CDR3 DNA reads TGCGCCAGCAGCCCGGGGGGGTCGAACACCGGGGAGCTGTTTTTT. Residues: CASSPGGSNTGELFF.

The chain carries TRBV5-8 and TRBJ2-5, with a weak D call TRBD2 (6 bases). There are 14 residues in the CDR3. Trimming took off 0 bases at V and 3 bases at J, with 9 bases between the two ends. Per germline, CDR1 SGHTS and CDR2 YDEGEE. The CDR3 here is CASSLGWGEETQYF. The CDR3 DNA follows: TGTGCCAGCAGCTTGGGGTGGGGGGAAGAGACCCAGTACTTC.

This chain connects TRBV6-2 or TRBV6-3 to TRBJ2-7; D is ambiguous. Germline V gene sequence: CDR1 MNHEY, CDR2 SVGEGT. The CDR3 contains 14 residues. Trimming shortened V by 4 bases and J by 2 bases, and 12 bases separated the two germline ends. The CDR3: CASSFNRQAYEQYF. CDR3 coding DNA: TGTGCCAGCAGTTTTAATCGGCAGGCCTACGAGCAGTACTTC.